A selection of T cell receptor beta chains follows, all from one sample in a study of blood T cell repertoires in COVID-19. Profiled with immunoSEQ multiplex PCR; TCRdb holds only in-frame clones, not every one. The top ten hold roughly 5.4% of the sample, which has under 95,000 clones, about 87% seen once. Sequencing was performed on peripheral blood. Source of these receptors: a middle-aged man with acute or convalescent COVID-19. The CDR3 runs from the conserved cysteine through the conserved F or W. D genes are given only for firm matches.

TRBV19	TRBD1	CASSVDRDYGYTF
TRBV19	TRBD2	CASSIVSSGGQFF
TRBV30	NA	CAWTQDRSSYNEQFF
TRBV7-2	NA	CASSFTALKAFF
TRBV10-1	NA	CASSPSGGAYEQYF
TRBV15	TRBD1	CATSSWTGRTDTQYF
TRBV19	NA	CASTWLGDNQPQHF
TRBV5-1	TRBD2	CASSLGGGRGTDTQYF
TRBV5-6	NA	CASSQDGGMNTEAFF
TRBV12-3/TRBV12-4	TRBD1	CASTRDRHSPLHF
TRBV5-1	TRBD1	CASSGITGAVSPLHF
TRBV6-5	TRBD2	CASRFSGVAGNEQFF
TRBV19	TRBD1	CASKGQRNQPQHF
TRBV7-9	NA	CASSLDGGGGAEAFF
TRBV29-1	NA	CSDSKGGNTEAFF
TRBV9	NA	CASTPGSSGGLGGETQYF
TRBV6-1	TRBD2	CASSEEREFYEQFF
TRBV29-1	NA	CSVEDDIHNYGYTF
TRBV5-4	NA	CAGRRGPSTDTQYF
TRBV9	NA	CASSLTLTDTQYF
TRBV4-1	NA	CASSPLWGQSSGNTIYF
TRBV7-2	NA	CASSLAQYNQPQHF
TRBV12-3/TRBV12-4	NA	CASSLSDRTEAFF
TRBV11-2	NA	CASSLDPPRDYGYTF
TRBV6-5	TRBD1	CASSRTGRDQPQHF
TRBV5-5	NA	CASRRAGALWETQYF
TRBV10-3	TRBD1	CAISESGTGINEQYF
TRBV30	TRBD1	CAWEQGAGEKLFF
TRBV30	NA	CALTEAVRGNTIYF